The TCR beta chain under discussion was sequenced for a study of beta chain features in type 1 diabetes. cDNA synthesis used the whole RNA isolate, giving expressed TCRB sequences. Sequencing was performed with immunoSEQ multiplex PCR; in TCRdb, only in-frame clones are kept and a portion is missing. The table includes over 600,000 clones, around 12% detected once. Post-sort purity exceeded 95% for all sorted populations. The sample holds a few counts of this clone. What it recognizes is unknown. Study results and caveats: Shortening of TCRB CDR3s, moderate but significant, appeared in all four CD4+ subsets of Type 1 diabetes patients.

The source of this sequence is a man aged 25 to 40 with type 1 diabetes. The sequenced sample was naive CD4+ T cells from blood.

CDR3 DNA sequence: TGTGCCTGGAGTTCTAATTCACCCCTCCACTTT. This encodes CAWSSNSPLHF. The V and J genes are TRBV30 and TRBJ1-6; no firm D call. Germline CDR1 is GTSNPN and CDR2 is SVGIG (reference sequence). V lost 2 bases and J 6 bases, leaving 2 bases between the germline ends. The CDR3 consists of 11 residues.